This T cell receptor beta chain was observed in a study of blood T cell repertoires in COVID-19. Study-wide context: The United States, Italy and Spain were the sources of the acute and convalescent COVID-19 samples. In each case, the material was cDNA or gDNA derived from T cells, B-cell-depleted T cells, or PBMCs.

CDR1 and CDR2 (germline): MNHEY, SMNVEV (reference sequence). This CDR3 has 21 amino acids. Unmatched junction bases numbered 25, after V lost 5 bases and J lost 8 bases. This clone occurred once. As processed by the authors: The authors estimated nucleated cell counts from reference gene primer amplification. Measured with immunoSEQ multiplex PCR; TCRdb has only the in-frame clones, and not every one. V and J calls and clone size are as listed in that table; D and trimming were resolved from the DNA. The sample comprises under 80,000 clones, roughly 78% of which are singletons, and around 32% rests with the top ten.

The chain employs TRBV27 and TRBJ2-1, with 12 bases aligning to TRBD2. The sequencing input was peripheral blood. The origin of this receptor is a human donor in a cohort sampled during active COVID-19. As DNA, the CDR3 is TGTGCCAGCAGTCCACCGGGACTAGCGGGTCTCTTGGAGCTATTGTCAGATGAGCAGTTCTTC. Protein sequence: CASSPPGLAGLLELLSDEQFF.